This passage covers 8 T cell receptor beta chains from one sample sequenced in a study of shared clonotypes between healthy human individuals. CD45RO negativity and positive selection for CCR7 defined naive CD8 cells, a population that excluded terminally differentiated effector memory CD45RA+ cells. Sequenced by immunoSEQ multiplex PCR; TCRdb stores in-frame clones only, minus some. The repertoire holds 2 million or so clones, with about 94% as singletons. Input material: naive CD8+ T cells sorted from blood. The receptors here all came from a man between 18 and 35 years old in good health.

The rearrangement links TRBV4-2 to TRBJ2-7, with 7 bases fitting TRBD2. J lost 3 bases, V lost 5 bases, and 4 bases had no gene match. CDR3 length equals 13 residues. In germline, CDR1 is LGHNA, CDR2 YNFKEQ. The CDR3 nucleotides read TGTGCCAGCAGCTTGGCTAGCGGCTACGAGCAGTACTTC. It encodes CASSLASGYEQYF.

The chain carries TRBV15 and TRBJ1-1, with D perhaps TRBD1 (5 bases). V gave up 0 bases and J gave up 7 bases, with 9 bases separating them. The length of the CDR3 is 13 residues. Germline CDR1 is LNHNV and CDR2 is YYDKDF (reference sequence). The CDR3: CATSREETVEAFF. CDR3 coding DNA: TGTGCCACCAGCAGAGAGGAGACAGTTGAAGCTTTCTTT. Combining the CDR3 with reference TRBV15 and TRBJ1-1 gives the whole variable domain DAMVIQNPRYQVTQFGKPVTLSCSQTLNHNVMYWYQQKSSQAPKLLFHYYDKDFNNEADTPDNFQSRRPNTSFCFLDIRSPGLGDTAMYLCATSREETVEAFFGQGTRLTVV.

In this sample, this clone turned up once. This specimen includes other DNA sequences encoding the same CDR3. The genes are TRBV27 and TRBJ2-5; D is perhaps TRBD1 (5 bases). Germline values: CDR1 MNHEY, CDR2 SMNVEV (reference sequence). Trimming took 2 bases from V and 5 from J, leaving 9 bases between them. The CDR3 has 13 residues. The CDR3 protein is CASSLGAPETQYF. The CDR3 bases are TGTGCCAGCAGTTTAGGGGCCCCCGAGACCCAGTACTTC.

CDR3 bases: TGTGCCAGCAGTGAACCGGGACTCTCAGACACAGATACGCAGTATTTT. It codes for CASSEPGLSDTDTQYF. The genes are TRBV25-1 and TRBJ2-3; possible D gene TRBD2, 6 bases. Germline CDR1 is MGHDK and CDR2 is SYGVNS. There are 16 residues in the CDR3. V was shortened by 2 bases and J by 2 bases, with 14 bases between the two germline ends.

V is TRBV9 and J is TRBJ2-5; 8 bases are a match to TRBD2. The CDR3 spans 16 residues. V shed 0 bases, J shed 2 bases, and the junction held 6 bases outside the gene matches. From germline, CDR1 is SGDLS and CDR2 YYNGEE. The CDR3 coding sequence is TGTGCCAGCAGCGTAGGGGAGCGGGGGCAGCAAGAGACCCAGTACTTC. Translating gives CASSVGERGQQETQYF.

The rearrangement uses TRBV5-4 and TRBJ2-7; D tentatively fits TRBD1 or TRBD2 (5 bases each). CDR1 is SGHNT and CDR2 is YYREEE in the germline V gene (reference sequence). V shed 3 bases and J shed 2 bases, with 12 bases lying between them. The CDR3 has 14 amino acids. The CDR3, as DNA: TGTGCCAGCAGCTCCCGGGACCAGCCCTACGAGCAGTACTTC. This gives the protein CASSSRDQPYEQYF.

The chain has TRBV19 and TRBJ2-2; 8 bases are shared with TRBD1. The CDR3 has 17 amino acids. The ends lost 3 bases at V and 1 base at J; junction bases unmatched: 7. Germline values: CDR1 LNHDA, CDR2 SQIVND (reference sequence). The CDR3 spells CASSIFPGTGNTGELFF. The CDR3 bases are TGTGCCAGTAGTATTTTTCCCGGGACAGGGAACACCGGGGAGCTGTTTTTT.

This chain links TRBV6-1 with TRBJ2-2, with TRBD1 matching 8 bases. The CDR3 extends over 14 amino acids. J was trimmed by 4 bases and V by 3 bases; bases with no gene match: 1. Germline V gives CDR1 MNHNS, CDR2 SASEGT. The DNA of the CDR3 is TGTGCCAGCAGTGATACAGGGGGCACCGGGGAGCTGTTTTTT. Its translation is CASSDTGGTGELFF.